Presented here are 32 T cell receptor beta chains from one specimen sequenced in a study of blood T cell repertoires in COVID-19. Only in-frame clones appear in the TCRdb table, and some are missing; sequencing was by immunoSEQ multiplex PCR. The sample lists approximately 39,000 clones, 80% to 90% occurring once. The sample taken for sequencing was peripheral blood. These receptors were collected from a man between 50 and 59 years old with active or convalescent COVID-19.

The J gene is TRBJ2-1, the V gene TRBV18; 9 bases line up with TRBD2. The germline V gene has CDR1 KGHSH and CDR2 LQKENI. V lost 5 bases, J lost 5 bases, and 7 bases stayed unmatched. CDR3 length: 15 residues. CDR3 protein: CASSTGTSSHNEQFF. In DNA, the CDR3 is TGTGCCAGCTCAACCGGGACTAGCTCGCACAATGAGCAGTTCTTC. The entire variable domain, with the rest obtained from reference TRBV18 and TRBJ2-1, is as follows: NAGVMQNPRHLVRRRGQEARLRCSPMKGHSHVYWYRQLPEEGLKFMVYLQKENIIDESGMPKERFSAEFPKEGPSILRIQQVVRGDSAAYFCASSTGTSSHNEQFFGPGTRLTVL.

The chain has TRBV28 and TRBJ1-4, with a possible D match to TRBD1 (6 bases). CDR3 length: 16 amino acids. Germline loops: CDR1 MDHEN, CDR2 SYDVKM. V lost 6 bases and J lost 0, with 14 bases in between. The CDR3 coding sequence is TGTGCCAGCAGCTCCGGGACACCAGCAACTAATGAAAAACTGTTTTTT. Its protein is CASSSGTPATNEKLFF.

The rearrangement links TRBV2 to TRBJ1-5, with TRBD1 identical over 7 bases. Looked up from germline, CDR1 is SNHLY and CDR2 is FYNNEI. V shed 6 bases and J 7 bases; nucleotides not matched to a gene: 6. The CDR3 length is 13 residues. The CDR3 protein is CASRGRGSQPQHF. CDR3 in DNA: TGTGCCAGCAGAGGCAGGGGGTCCCAGCCCCAGCATTTT.

The sample holds one count of this clone. The chain couples TRBV7-3 to TRBJ2-7; D uncertain. The germline V gene has CDR1 SGHTA and CDR2 FQGTGA. V lost 5 bases, J lost 4 bases, and 18 bases lay in between. The length of the CDR3 is 15 residues. The CDR3 loop is CASSPFGSPMYEQYF. The CDR3 nucleotides are TGTGCCAGCAGCCCGTTTGGTAGTCCTATGTACGAGCAGTACTTC.

The CDR3 is CASSELGAGGSDTQYF. The CDR3 bases are TGTGCCAGCAGCGAGCTTGGGGCGGGGGGATCAGATACGCAGTATTTT. The rearrangement uses TRBV7-3 and TRBJ2-3, with 8 bases that match TRBD2. The CDR3 contains 16 residues. The V gene end was trimmed by 5 bases and the J gene end by 4 bases; junction bases not matched to a gene: 11. Germline loops: CDR1 SGHTA, CDR2 FQGTGA.

The chain is built from TRBV19 and TRBJ1-3; 11 nucleotides agree with TRBD1. With V trimmed by 7 bases and J by 5 bases, 7 bases remained unmatched. The germline CDR1 and CDR2 sequences are LNHDA and SQIVND (reference sequence). This CDR3 spans 15 amino acids. The CDR3 coding sequence is TGTGCCAGTACCACGGACAGGGGGCTCCGAAACACCATATATTTT. Translating gives CASTTDRGLRNTIYF.

This rearrangement joins TRBV4-2 to TRBJ2-2; the D is unclear. CDR1 and CDR2 from the germline V gene are LGHNA and YNFKEQ. Trimming left V 2 bases short and J 5 bases short, with 6 bases between. CDR3 size: 13 residues. CDR3 nucleotide sequence: TGTGCCAGCAGCCAACTAGATACCGGGGAGCTGTTTTTT. Translated, it gives CASSQLDTGELFF.

The rearrangement links TRBV19 to TRBJ1-5, with D unclear. CDR3 length: 14 residues. Germline V gives CDR1 LNHDA, CDR2 SQIVND (reference sequence). V was trimmed by 1 base and J by 0 bases, leaving 4 bases between them. CDR3 DNA: TGTGCCAGTAGTATAGGTATTAGCAATCAGCCCCAGCATTTT. Residues: CASSIGISNQPQHF.

The chain has TRBV28 and TRBJ1-5; 7 bases fit TRBD1. The trim removed 7 bases at V and 1 base at J, leaving 7 bases unmatched. Germline loops: CDR1 MDHEN, CDR2 SYDVKM. The CDR3 totals 15 residues. The CDR3 DNA reads as TGTGCCAGCAACAGGGGAGAGAACAGCAATCAGCCCCAGCATTTT. Translation gives CASNRGENSNQPQHF.

The gene calls are TRBV3-1 (or the pseudogene TRBV3-2) and TRBJ2-7, with 7 nucleotides matching TRBD2. Germline V lookup: CDR1 LGHDT, CDR2 YNNKEL (reference sequence). The CDR3 covers 16 residues. V gave up 1 base and J gave up 3 bases; unmatched junction bases: 9. The CDR3 sequence: CASSQGSGLLFYEQYF. CDR3 nucleotides: TGTGCCAGCAGCCAAGGGTCGGGACTACTTTTCTACGAGCAGTACTTC.

CDR3 DNA: TGCGCCAGCAGCTTGGGGGGACTTCATTCTTATAGCAATCAGCCCCAGCATTTT. Its protein is CASSLGGLHSYSNQPQHF. The V gene is TRBV5-1, the J gene TRBJ1-5; possibly TRBD1 for D (5 bases). This CDR3 is 18 amino acids long. Germline V lookup: CDR1 SGHRS, CDR2 YFSETQ. The V gene lost 0 bases and the J gene lost 0 bases, with 16 bases spanning the gap.

The chain couples TRBV18 to TRBJ1-5; weak D call: TRBD1 (5 bases). Germline loops: CDR1 KGHSH, CDR2 LQKENI. Trimming took off 2 bases at V and 1 base at J, with 12 bases between the two ends. There are 16 residues in the CDR3. The CDR3 nucleotides are TGTGCCAGCTCACCAACCGGGGGGGTAAGCAATCAGCCCCAGCATTTT. It encodes CASSPTGGVSNQPQHF.

The chain has TRBV6-2 or TRBV6-3 and TRBJ2-7; weak D call: TRBD2 (6 bases). There are 15 residues in the CDR3. The V gene's germline CDR1 is MNHEY and CDR2 SVGEGT. V shed 6 bases and J shed 0 bases, with 15 bases lying between them. In nucleotides, the CDR3 is TGTGCCAGCAGCCGTAGCGGCTTAAGCTCCTACGAGCAGTACTTC. It is translated as CASSRSGLSSYEQYF.

The chain employs TRBV29-1 and TRBJ2-1; 15 nucleotides agree with TRBD2. The CDR3 sequence is 14 residues long. J lost 12 bases, V lost 3 bases, and 6 bases had no gene match. Germline CDR1 and CDR2: SQVTM and ANQGSEA. CDR3 nucleotide sequence: TGCAGCGTTGATACCGGGACTAGCGGGGGGAGGCAGTTCTTC. It encodes CSVDTGTSGGRQFF.

The rearrangement links TRBV30 to TRBJ1-5; D possibly corresponds to TRBD1 (5 bases). CDR1 is GTSNPN and CDR2 is SVGIG in the germline V gene (reference sequence). Trimming cost V 1 base and J 5 bases, with 12 bases left between them. The CDR3 runs 14 residues. CDR3 DNA sequence: TGTGCCTGGAGTGGACTCTGGGGGGATCAGCCCCAGCATTTT. Translating gives CAWSGLWGDQPQHF.

The V gene is TRBV6-5, the J gene TRBJ2-7, with 10 bases lining up with TRBD1. CDR3 length equals 15 residues. V trimming: 5 bases; J trimming: 5 bases; junction bases outside the gene matches: 9. CDR1 is MNHEY and CDR2 is SVGAGI in the germline V gene. The CDR3 nucleotides are TGTGCCAGCAGTAGCCTGGGACAGGGGTTCCACGAGCAGTACTTC. This encodes CASSSLGQGFHEQYF.

This chain links TRBV28 with TRBJ1-1; no definite D call. Germline-derived CDR1 and CDR2 are MDHEN and SYDVKM. The CDR3 sequence is 14 residues long. Trimming cost V 8 bases and J 1 base, with 14 bases left between them. The CDR3 region has the DNA TGTGCCAGCGATCAAGGGAGCGCGAACACTGAAGCTTTCTTT. This encodes CASDQGSANTEAFF.

The rearrangement links TRBV30 to TRBJ1-4, with D possibly TRBD1 on 5 matching bases. Per germline, CDR1 GTSNPN and CDR2 SVGIG (reference sequence). The CDR3 contains 14 residues. The ends were cut back, 4 bases at V and 5 bases at J, with 14 bases in the middle. The CDR3 reads CAWTLGRENEKLFF. The CDR3 DNA sequence: TGTGCCTGGACTTTGGGACGGGAGAATGAAAAACTGTTTTTT. Full variable domain (missing parts from reference TRBV30 and TRBJ1-4): SQTIHQWPATLVQPVGSPLSLECTVEGTSNPNLYWYRQAAGRGLQLLFYSVGIGQISSEVPQNLSASRPQDRQFILSSKKLLLSDSGFYLCAWTLGRENEKLFFGSGTQLSVL.

The chain employs TRBV5-6 and TRBJ2-4; D may be TRBD1 (5 bases). The CDR3 runs to 15 residues. V lost 1 base and J 3 bases, leaving 11 bases between the germline ends. CDR1 and CDR2 from the germline V gene are SGHDT and YYEEEE. The CDR3 sequence is CASSLRGLDKNIQYF. In nucleotides, the CDR3 is TGTGCCAGCAGCTTGAGGGGTCTGGACAAAAACATTCAGTACTTC.

The gene calls are TRBV7-8 and TRBJ2-1; maybe TRBD2 (6 bases). With 3 bases removed from V and 7 bases from J, the gap between germline ends came to 16 bases. Germline loops: CDR1 SGHVS, CDR2 FQNEAQ. The CDR3 runs to 15 residues. This CDR3 is CASSLAGNIYNEQFF. The CDR3 nucleotides are TGTGCCAGCAGCTTGGCGGGAAACATCTATAATGAGCAGTTCTTC.

This chain's CDR3 is CASSFTSNTEAFF. CDR3 nucleotides: TGTGCCAGCAGTTTTACGAGCAACACTGAAGCTTTCTTT. This chain links TRBV27 with TRBJ1-1; D gene ambiguous. Germline values: CDR1 MNHEY, CDR2 SMNVEV (reference sequence). The CDR3 spans 13 residues. V was pared by 3 bases and J by 2 bases, with 7 bases between.

The J gene is TRBJ2-1, the V gene TRBV5-1; a possible D gene is TRBD2 (6 bases). V gave up 4 bases and J gave up 9 bases, with 20 bases separating them. The CDR3 contains 15 residues. Germline V gives CDR1 SGHRS, CDR2 YFSETQ. This chain's CDR3 is CASSLTTSTGGEQFF. DNA for the CDR3: TGCGCCAGCAGCCTGACTACTTCCACCGGGGGTGAGCAGTTCTTC.

This clone was detected a few times. The chain uses TRBV14 and TRBJ1-1; tentatively, D is TRBD1 (5 bases). The germline V and J ends were trimmed by 1 base and 7 bases, with 13 bases remaining between them. This CDR3 has 14 residues. Germline CDR1 is SGHDN and CDR2 is FVKESK. The CDR3 loop reads CASSQAQGSNEAFF. The CDR3 bases are TGTGCCAGCAGCCAAGCGCAGGGTAGCAATGAAGCTTTCTTT.

The chain uses TRBV30 and TRBJ1-5; D remains unclear. Germline V gene lookup returns CDR1 GTSNPN and CDR2 SVGIG (reference sequence). This CDR3 is 12 amino acids long. Trimming pared 2 bases from V and 3 bases from J, leaving 5 bases between. This CDR3 is CAWSFYNQPQHF. The CDR3 DNA reads as TGTGCCTGGAGTTTTTACAATCAGCCCCAGCATTTT.

V usage is TRBV27 and J usage is TRBJ2-5, with 13 positions matching TRBD2. From germline, CDR1 is MNHEY and CDR2 SMNVEV (reference sequence). The CDR3 length is 14 residues. The ends lost 5 bases at V and 3 bases at J; junction bases unmatched: 0. The CDR3, as DNA: TGTGCCAGCAGTGGACTAGCGGGAGAAGAGACCCAGTACTTC. Translating it yields CASSGLAGEETQYF.

In its sample, this clone was seen a few times. This chain's CDR3 is CSVDRSSGGVNTDTQYF. The CDR3 DNA follows: TGCAGCGTTGATAGGTCTAGCGGGGGGGTGAACACAGATACGCAGTATTTT. The chain is built from TRBV29-1 and TRBJ2-3, with 12 bases aligning to TRBD2. Unmatched junction bases numbered 9, after V lost 3 bases and J lost 2 bases. This CDR3 is 17 amino acids long. Looked up from germline, CDR1 is SQVTM and CDR2 is ANQGSEA.

For the CDR3, the DNA is TGCAGCGTCGCACAGGGTCCAGATACGCAGTATTTT. Translating gives CSVAQGPDTQYF. The gene calls are TRBV29-1 and TRBJ2-3, with D perhaps matching TRBD1 (6 bases). V lost 6 bases and J 4 bases, leaving 11 bases between the germline ends. CDR3 length: 12 amino acids. Germline-derived CDR1 and CDR2 are SQVTM and ANQGSEA.

The chain combines TRBV7-3 with TRBJ2-5; 10 nucleotides agree with TRBD1. The CDR3 covers 15 residues. The junction had 7 bases not matched to a gene; V was cut back by 4 bases and J by 5 bases. CDR1 and CDR2 (germline): SGHTA, FQGTGA. CDR3 nucleotide sequence: TGTGCCAGCAGCTACACCGGGACAGGGGACGAGACCCAGTACTTC. The encoded protein is CASSYTGTGDETQYF. The full variable domain, rest sourced from reference TRBV7-3 and TRBJ2-5, is GAGVSQTPSNKVTEKGKYVELRCDPISGHTALYWYRQSLGQGPEFLIYFQGTGAADDSGLPNDRFFAVRPEGSVSTLKIQRTERGDSAVYLCASSYTGTGDETQYFGPGTRLLVL.

The gene calls are TRBV5-1 and TRBJ2-1, with D possibly being TRBD2 (5 bases). Trimming pared 0 bases from V and 7 bases from J, leaving 17 bases between. The CDR3 has 16 residues. CDR1 SGHRS and CDR2 YFSETQ come from the germline V gene. The CDR3 spells CASSLAPSARENEQFF. DNA of the CDR3: TGCGCCAGCAGCTTGGCCCCAAGCGCGAGGGAAAATGAGCAGTTCTTC.

This clone was counted once. This rearrangement joins TRBV7-8 to TRBJ2-3, with 12 bases fitting TRBD2. This CDR3 has 16 residues. Germline loops: CDR1 SGHVS, CDR2 FQNEAQ. V gave up 1 base and J gave up 6 bases; unmatched junction bases: 5. CDR3 loop: CASSLGTSGNFDTQYF. The CDR3, as DNA: TGTGCCAGCAGCTTAGGGACTAGCGGGAATTTTGATACGCAGTATTTT.

This clone was observed a single time. V usage is TRBV3-1 (or the pseudogene TRBV3-2) and J usage is TRBJ2-5; D not resolved. CDR1 is LGHDT, CDR2 YNNKEL, per germline (reference sequence). The CDR3 is 14 residues long. The V and J ends lost 4 bases and 5 bases respectively, with 14 bases between them. The CDR3, as DNA: TGTGCCAGCAGCCCCGGGTCTAAAGAGGAGACCCAGTACTTC. Amino acids: CASSPGSKEETQYF.

This chain uses TRBV7-9 with TRBJ1-1, with TRBD1 matching 12 bases. This CDR3 is 15 amino acids long. Unmatched junction bases numbered 6, after V lost 4 bases and J lost 6 bases. The germline gives CDR1 SEHNR, CDR2 FQNEAQ (reference sequence). CDR3 residues: CASSSSGQGAAEAFF. The CDR3 DNA reads TGTGCCAGCAGCTCCTCGGGACAGGGGGCCGCTGAAGCTTTCTTT. The full variable domain, its missing parts supplied by reference TRBV7-9 and TRBJ1-1, is DTGVSQNPRHKITKRGQNVTFRCDPISEHNRLYWYRQTLGQGPEFLTYFQNEAQLEKSRLLSDRFSAERPKGSFSTLEIQRTEQGDSAMYLCASSSSGQGAAEAFFGQGTRLTVV.